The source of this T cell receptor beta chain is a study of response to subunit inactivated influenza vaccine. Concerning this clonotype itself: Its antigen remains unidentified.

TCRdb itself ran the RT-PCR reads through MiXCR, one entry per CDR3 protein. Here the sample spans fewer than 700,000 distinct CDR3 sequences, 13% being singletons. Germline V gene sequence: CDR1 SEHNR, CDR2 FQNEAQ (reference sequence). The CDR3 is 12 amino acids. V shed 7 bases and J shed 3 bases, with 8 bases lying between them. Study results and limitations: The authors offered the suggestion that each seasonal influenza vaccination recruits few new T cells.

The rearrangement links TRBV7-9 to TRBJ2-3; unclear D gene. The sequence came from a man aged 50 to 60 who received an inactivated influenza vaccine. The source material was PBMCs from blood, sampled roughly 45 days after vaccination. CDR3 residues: CASTTMTDTQYF. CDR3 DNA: TGTGCCAGCACTACGATGACAGATACGCAGTATTTT.